This record concerns one T cell receptor beta chain sequence. This entry comes from a study of blood T cell repertoires in COVID-19. Trimming stripped 3 bases from V and 2 bases from J, with 17 bases between. There are 16 residues in the CDR3. Per germline, CDR1 MDHEN and CDR2 SYDVKM. Authors' processing steps: Researchers report that nucleated cell counts were estimated from reference gene primer amplification. Clones were sequenced by immunoSEQ multiplex PCR, and TCRdb holds only the in-frame ones, with some missing. The V and J calls and the clone size are those of that table, but D and trimming were determined from the DNA. The table records 130,000 or so clones, 85% to 90% of them present only once.

This chain links TRBV28 with TRBJ2-7; a possible D gene is TRBD1 (5 bases). This sequence was found in a woman aged 60 to 75 with acute or convalescent COVID-19. The sequencing sample was made of peripheral blood. The CDR3 spells CASSFQLAGNTYEQYF. CDR3 nucleotide sequence: TGTGCCAGCAGTTTTCAGTTGGCAGGGAATACCTACGAGCAGTACTTC.